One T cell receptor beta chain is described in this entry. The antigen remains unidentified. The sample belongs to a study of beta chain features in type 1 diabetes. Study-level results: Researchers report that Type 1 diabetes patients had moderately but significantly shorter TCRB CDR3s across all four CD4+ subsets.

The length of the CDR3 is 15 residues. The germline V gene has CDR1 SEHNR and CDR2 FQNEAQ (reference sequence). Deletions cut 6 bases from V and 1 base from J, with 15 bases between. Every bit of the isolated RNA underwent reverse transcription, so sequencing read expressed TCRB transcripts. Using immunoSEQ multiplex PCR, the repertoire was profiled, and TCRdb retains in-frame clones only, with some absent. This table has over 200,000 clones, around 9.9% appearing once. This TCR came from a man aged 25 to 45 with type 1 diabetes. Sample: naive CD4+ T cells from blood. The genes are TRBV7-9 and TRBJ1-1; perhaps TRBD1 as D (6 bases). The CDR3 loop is CASRPPEGGNTEAFF. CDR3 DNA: TGTGCCAGCAGGCCCCCGGAAGGGGGGAACACTGAAGCTTTCTTT.